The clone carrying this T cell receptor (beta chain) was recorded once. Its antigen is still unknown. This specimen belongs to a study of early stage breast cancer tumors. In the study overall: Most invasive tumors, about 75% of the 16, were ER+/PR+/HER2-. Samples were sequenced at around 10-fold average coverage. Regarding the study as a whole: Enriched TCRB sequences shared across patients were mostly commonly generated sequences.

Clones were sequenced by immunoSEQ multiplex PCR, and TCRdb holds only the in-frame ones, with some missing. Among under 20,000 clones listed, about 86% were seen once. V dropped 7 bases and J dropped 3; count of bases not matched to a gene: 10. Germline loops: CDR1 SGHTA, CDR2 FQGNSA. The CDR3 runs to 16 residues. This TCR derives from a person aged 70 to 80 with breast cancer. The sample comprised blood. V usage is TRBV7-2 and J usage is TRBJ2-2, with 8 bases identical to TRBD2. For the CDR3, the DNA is TGTGCCAGCACCCCGACCCGGGGGGGGTACACCGGGGAGCTGTTTTTT. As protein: CASTPTRGGYTGELFF.